The TCR beta chain under discussion was sequenced for a study of T cells after yellow fever vaccination. The wider study: SMART-Seq v4 Ultra Low Input handled preparation of low-cell-number fractions. Study-level results: Most primary-vaccination clones recurred post-booster (nearly 98% CD4, roughly 87% CD8). CD4 and CD8 compartments shared a small share of clonotypes, likely from convergent recombination. Almost no vaccine-responding clonotypes were detectable in day 0 sorted memory subsets.

TCRdb re-called the 5' RACE reads with MiXCR, one entry per CDR3 protein. The data contain around 30,000 distinct CDR3 sequences, under 12% of them singletons. This clonotype was detected many times. V lost 1 base and J 10 bases, leaving 14 bases between the germline ends. CDR1 and CDR2 (germline): SGHTA, FQGNSA. The length of the CDR3 is 14 residues. The V call is TRBV7-2, the J call TRBJ2-1; maybe TRBD2 (6 bases). The source of this sequence is a man in his late teens or twenties who received the YFV17D yellow fever vaccine. The sequenced sample was PBMCs, either bulk or a sorted T-cell subset (CD4+, CD8+, memory, or dextramer-sorted; not recorded which), obtained roughly 15 days after the first yellow fever vaccination. The CDR3 bases are TGTGCCAGCAGCTTAGACGGAGCGGGTCGCGAGCAGTTCTTC. Residues: CASSLDGAGREQFF.